The clone carrying this T cell receptor (beta chain) was detected only a few times. Its antigen is as yet unknown. Trimming cost V 5 bases and J 7 bases; bases outside gene matches: 7. Germline lookup yields CDR1 LNHDA and CDR2 SQIVND (reference sequence). This CDR3 region has 14 residues. The primer mix had 60 Vbeta and 13 Jbeta primers. In the original workflow: In a later analysis, 10 million to 11 million of tens of millions of unique beta chains occurred in at least two donors. The repertoire was sequenced with immunoSEQ multiplex PCR; TCRdb's copy has only in-frame clones and lacks some. V, J and clone size derive from that table, while D and trimming were established from the DNA sequence. Among roughly 84,000 clones listed, less than 80% were seen once. The record originates from a study of cytomegalovirus exposure and HLA in healthy donors. The study's findings and limits: An analysis done earlier found most TCR beta V segments productive about 90% or about 30% of the time.

The TCR was taken from a middle-aged woman in good health and CMV-seropositive. This chain links TRBV19 with TRBJ2-7; 11 nucleotides align to TRBD1. Sequencing used PBMCs. CDR3 sequence: CASSFGQGAREQYF. The CDR3 region has the DNA TGTGCCAGTAGTTTCGGACAGGGGGCGCGAGAGCAGTACTTC. Full variable domain (outside the CDR3, taken from reference TRBV19 and TRBJ2-7): DGGITQSPKYLFRKEGQNVTLSCEQNLNHDAMYWYRQDPGQGLRLIYYSQIVNDFQKGDIAEGYSVSREKKESFPLTVTSAQKNPTAFYLCASSFGQGAREQYFGPGTRLTVT.